This T cell receptor (beta chain) is drawn from a study of blood T cells in healthy people across ages (dated by TCRdb to between 2014 and 2016). At the level of the whole study: In model experiments, template switching captured roughly one uniquely barcoded TCR beta cDNA molecule for every two T cells. The study measured age-related changes in TCR beta repertoire diversity using deep sequencing normalized with unique cDNA molecular identifiers. The donors were split into four age groups: young (average 16 years), middle-aged (around 40), aged (roughly 60) and long-lived (about 82). To avoid experimental bias, donors of different ages were randomly spread across the sequencing lanes. Using the same blood draw, the study looked at two additional independent replicas of 1 million unique cDNA reads for two donors, one aged 18 to 30 and the other aged 80 or older. General study outcomes and caveats: Compared with the aged group, more naive CD4+ T cells, fewer expanded clones and increased TCR diversity were shown by the long-lived group, suggesting age selection. Because donor CMV infection status was unknown, age-related changes in expanded clonotypes were potentially confounded. Observed TCR beta diversity per million T cells fell roughly linearly with age, and a significant reduction was already apparent by age about 38. There was a strong correlation between observed TCR beta diversity and the percentage of naive T cells measured by flow cytometry. Estimates of total diversity based on one million sequenced T cells were considered lower bounds and underestimates. Bulk unsorted PBMC profiling prevented conclusive comparison of naive and antigen-experienced compartments.

Donors were around 37 systemically healthy Caucasian individuals from Russia aged roughly 6 to 95 years. Around 10 milliliters of peripheral blood were collected from each donor into EDTA-treated Vacutainer tubes. PBMCs were isolated by Ficoll-Paque density-gradient centrifugation, with at least 7 million obtained per sample. Total RNA, at least 5.5 micrograms per sample, was extracted from PBMCs with Trizol reagent. For every donor, flow cytometry on a PBMC aliquot measured the percentage of naive CD45RAhigh/CD27high T cells. The protocol used for the library was 5' RACE. The data were produced on an Illumina HiSeq 2500. A second PCR of roughly 7 to 12 cycles was performed with a sample-barcoded 5' primer and a J-beta primer mix. A unique molecular identifier was introduced onto each TCR beta cDNA molecule by a template-switch 5' adaptor carrying 12 random nucleotides. Each sample yielded at least 2.5 million CDR3-containing paired-end reads. The Mint cDNA synthesis kit, primed by a TRBC-specific oligonucleotide, was used to synthesize first-strand cDNA from all RNA. Following uracil-DNA glycosylase treatment, a first 18-cycle PCR with universal primers M1SS and BC2_uni_R was performed on all cDNA. The published analysis was carried out like this. For normalization, 1 million high-quality reads, each with a distinct molecular identifier, were randomly selected from each sample. Reads sharing molecular identifiers were discarded rather than binned into consensus sequences. MiTCR, run with a Q25 quality threshold and the strictest error-elimination algorithm, handled CDR3 identification, clonotype clustering and error correction. Lower-bound total TCR beta diversity was estimated with a nonparametric unseen species model using Euler transformation. The public reads were quality trimmed at Q25 with fastp and then assembled into clones with MiXCR by TCRdb, keeping productive beta chains. A single entry per CDR3 protein holds the most common genes and DNA from its merged rows. For this entry, the V and J calls and clone size follow TCRdb and not the study's own pipeline. The sample profile shows approximately 730,000 distinct CDR3 sequences; roughly 45% of them were found once. 20% to 25% of the sample rests with the top ten.

Comments on this clonotype: What antigen it recognizes has not been identified. No much larger clone exists at a distance of one base, and base qualities are not known.

The germline V gene provides CDR1 SGHTA and CDR2 FQGTGA. Including the terminal cysteine and phenylalanine, the CDR3 comprises 14 residues. CDR3 DNA only is kept here, 42 bases in frame from base 1. V lost 1 base and J lost 6 bases; the stretch between them is 12 bases long. The sequencing sample was made of blood. The receptor chain draws on TRBV7-3 and TRBJ1-1, with no confident D gene call. The TCR comes from a woman aged 60-75 years in good health. The sequence in DNA is TGTGCCAGCAGCTTAAGTTCTGGGAAGTCTGAAGCTTTCTTT. Its translation reads: CASSLSSGKSEAFF.